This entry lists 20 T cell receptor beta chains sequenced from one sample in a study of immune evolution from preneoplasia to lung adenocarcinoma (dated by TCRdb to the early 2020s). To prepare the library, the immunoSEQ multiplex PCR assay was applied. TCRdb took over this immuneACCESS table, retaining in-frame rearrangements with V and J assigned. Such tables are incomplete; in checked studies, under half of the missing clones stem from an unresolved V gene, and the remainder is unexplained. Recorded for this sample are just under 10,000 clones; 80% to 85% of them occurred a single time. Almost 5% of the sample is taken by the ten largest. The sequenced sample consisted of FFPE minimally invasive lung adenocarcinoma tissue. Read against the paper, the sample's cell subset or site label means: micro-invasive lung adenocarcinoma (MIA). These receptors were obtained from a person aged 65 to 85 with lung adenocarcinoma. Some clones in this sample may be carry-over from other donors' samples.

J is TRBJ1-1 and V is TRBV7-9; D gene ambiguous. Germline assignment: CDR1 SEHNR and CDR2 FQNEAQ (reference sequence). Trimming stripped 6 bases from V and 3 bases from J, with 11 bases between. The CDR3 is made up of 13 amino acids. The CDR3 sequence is CASRATVDTEAFF. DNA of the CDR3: TGTGCCAGCAGGGCGACTGTTGACACTGAAGCTTTCTTT. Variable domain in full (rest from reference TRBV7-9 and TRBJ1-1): DTGVSQNPRHKITKRGQNVTFRCDPISEHNRLYWYRQTLGQGPEFLTYFQNEAQLEKSRLLSDRFSAERPKGSFSTLEIQRTEQGDSAMYLCASRATVDTEAFFGQGTRLTVV.

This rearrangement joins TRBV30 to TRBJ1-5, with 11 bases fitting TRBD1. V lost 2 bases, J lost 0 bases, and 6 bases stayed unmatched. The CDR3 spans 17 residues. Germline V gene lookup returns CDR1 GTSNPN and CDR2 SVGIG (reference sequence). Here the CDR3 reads CAWSKGTGGYSNQPQHF. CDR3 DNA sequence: TGTGCCTGGAGTAAGGGGACAGGGGGTTATAGCAATCAGCCCCAGCATTTT.

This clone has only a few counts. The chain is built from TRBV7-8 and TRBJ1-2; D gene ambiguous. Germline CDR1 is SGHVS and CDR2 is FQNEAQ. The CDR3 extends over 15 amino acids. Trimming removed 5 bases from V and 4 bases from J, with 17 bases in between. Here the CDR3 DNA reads TGTGCCAGCAGCCCATCCTTTTTGAACCCCTATGGCTACACCTTC. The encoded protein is CASSPSFLNPYGYTF.

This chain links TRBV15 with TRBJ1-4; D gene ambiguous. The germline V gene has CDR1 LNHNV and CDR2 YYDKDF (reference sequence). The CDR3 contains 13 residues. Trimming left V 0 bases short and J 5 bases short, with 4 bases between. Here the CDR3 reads CATSRDFNEKLFF. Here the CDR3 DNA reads TGTGCCACCAGCAGAGATTTCAATGAAAAACTGTTTTTT.

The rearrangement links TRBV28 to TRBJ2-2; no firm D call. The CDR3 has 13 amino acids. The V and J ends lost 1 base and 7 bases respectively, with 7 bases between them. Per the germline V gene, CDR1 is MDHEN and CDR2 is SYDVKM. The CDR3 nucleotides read TGTGCCAGCAGTTTATCGAACTTCGGGGAGCTGTTTTTT. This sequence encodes CASSLSNFGELFF.

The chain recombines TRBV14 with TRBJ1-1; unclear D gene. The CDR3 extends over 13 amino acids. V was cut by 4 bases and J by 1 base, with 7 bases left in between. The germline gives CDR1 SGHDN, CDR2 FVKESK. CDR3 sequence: CASSLWGNTEAFF. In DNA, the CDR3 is TGTGCCAGCAGCCTTTGGGGGAACACTGAAGCTTTCTTT. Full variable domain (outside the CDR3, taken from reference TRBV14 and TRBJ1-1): EAGVTQFPSHSVIEKGQTVTLRCDPISGHDNLYWYRRVMGKEIKFLLHFVKESKQDESGMPNNRFLAERTGGTYSTLKVQPAELEDSGVYFCASSLWGNTEAFFGQGTRLTVV.

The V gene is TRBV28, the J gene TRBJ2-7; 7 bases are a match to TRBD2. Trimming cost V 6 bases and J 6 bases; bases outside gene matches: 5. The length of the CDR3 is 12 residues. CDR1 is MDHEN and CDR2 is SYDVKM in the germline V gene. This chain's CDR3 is CASSPPGGEQYF. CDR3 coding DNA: TGTGCCAGCAGCCCCCCGGGGGGCGAGCAGTACTTC.

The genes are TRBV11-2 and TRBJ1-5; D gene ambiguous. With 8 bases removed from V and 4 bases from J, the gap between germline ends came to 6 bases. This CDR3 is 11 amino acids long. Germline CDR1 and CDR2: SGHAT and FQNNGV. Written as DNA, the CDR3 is TGTGCCAGCGGAGGGAATCAGCCCCAGCATTTT. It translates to CASGGNQPQHF.

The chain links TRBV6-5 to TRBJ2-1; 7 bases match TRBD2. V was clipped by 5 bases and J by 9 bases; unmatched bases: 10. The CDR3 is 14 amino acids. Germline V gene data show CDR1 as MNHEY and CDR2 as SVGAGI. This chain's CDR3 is CASSARGGIREQFF. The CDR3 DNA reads TGTGCCAGCAGTGCTAGGGGAGGGATTCGTGAGCAGTTCTTC.

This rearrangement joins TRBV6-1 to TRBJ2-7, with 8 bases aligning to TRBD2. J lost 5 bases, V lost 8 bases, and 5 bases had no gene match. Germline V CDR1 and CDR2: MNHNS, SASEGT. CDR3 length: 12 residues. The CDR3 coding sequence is TGTGCCAGCCGCGCCGGGGGGGACGAGCAGTACTTC. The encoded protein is CASRAGGDEQYF.

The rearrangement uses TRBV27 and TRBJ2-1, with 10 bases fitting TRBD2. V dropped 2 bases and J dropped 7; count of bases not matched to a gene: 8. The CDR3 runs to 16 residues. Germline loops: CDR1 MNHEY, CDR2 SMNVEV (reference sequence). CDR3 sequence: CASSLRSGRVGNEQFF. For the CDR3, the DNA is TGTGCCAGCAGTTTAAGGAGCGGGAGGGTTGGGAATGAGCAGTTCTTC.

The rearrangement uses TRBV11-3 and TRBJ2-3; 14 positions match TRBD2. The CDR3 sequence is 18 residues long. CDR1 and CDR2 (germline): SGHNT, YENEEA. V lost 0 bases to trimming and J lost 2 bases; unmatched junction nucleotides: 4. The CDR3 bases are TGTGCCAGCAGCTTAGATCCGACTAGCGGGAGGGTCACAGATACGCAGTATTTT. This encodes CASSLDPTSGRVTDTQYF. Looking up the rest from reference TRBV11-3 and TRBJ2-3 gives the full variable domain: EAGVVQSPRYKIIEKKQPVAFWCNPISGHNTLYWYLQNLGQGPELLIRYENEEAVDDSQLPKDRFSAERLKGVDSTLKIQPAELGDSAVYLCASSLDPTSGRVTDTQYFGPGTRLTVL.

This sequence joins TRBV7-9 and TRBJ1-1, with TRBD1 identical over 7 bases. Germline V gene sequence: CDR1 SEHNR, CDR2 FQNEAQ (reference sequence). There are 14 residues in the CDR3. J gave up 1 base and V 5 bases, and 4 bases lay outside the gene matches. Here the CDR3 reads CASSRGTENTEAFF. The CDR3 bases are TGTGCCAGCAGCCGAGGGACAGAGAACACTGAAGCTTTCTTT. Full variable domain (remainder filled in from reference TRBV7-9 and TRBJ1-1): DTGVSQNPRHKITKRGQNVTFRCDPISEHNRLYWYRQTLGQGPEFLTYFQNEAQLEKSRLLSDRFSAERPKGSFSTLEIQRTEQGDSAMYLCASSRGTENTEAFFGQGTRLTVV.

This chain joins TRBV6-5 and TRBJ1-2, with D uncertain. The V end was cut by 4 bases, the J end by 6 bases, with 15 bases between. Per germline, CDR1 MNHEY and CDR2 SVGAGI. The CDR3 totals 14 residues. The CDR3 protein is CASSSGVWWHGYTF. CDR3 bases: TGTGCCAGCAGTTCCGGGGTTTGGTGGCATGGCTACACCTTC.

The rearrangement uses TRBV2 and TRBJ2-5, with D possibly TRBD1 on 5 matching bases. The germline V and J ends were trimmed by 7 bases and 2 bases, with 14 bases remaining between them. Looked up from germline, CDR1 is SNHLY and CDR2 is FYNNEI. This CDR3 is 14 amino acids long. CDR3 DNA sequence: TGTGCCAGCACGCTGGGGCAACAACAAGAGACCCAGTACTTC. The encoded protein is CASTLGQQQETQYF.

CDR3 nucleotide sequence: TGTGCCAGCAGTTTACGGGTCCACTCTGGGGCCAACGTCCTGACTTTC. This sequence encodes CASSLRVHSGANVLTF. V gene TRBV28 combines with J gene TRBJ2-6, with D unresolved. This CDR3 contains 16 residues. In germline, CDR1 is MDHEN, CDR2 SYDVKM. V was clipped by 2 bases and J by 0 bases, with 8 bases between them.

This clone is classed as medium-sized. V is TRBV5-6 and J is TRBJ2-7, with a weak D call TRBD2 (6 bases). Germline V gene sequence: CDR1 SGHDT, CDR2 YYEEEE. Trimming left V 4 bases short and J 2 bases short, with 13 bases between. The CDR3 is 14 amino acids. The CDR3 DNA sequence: TGTGCCAGCAGCCTGGCCGGCGGGGCCTACGAGCAGTACTTC. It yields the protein CASSLAGGAYEQYF.

DNA of the CDR3: TGTGCCAGCAGCCCACGGGACGGCAACTATGGCTACACCTTC. Translating gives CASSPRDGNYGYTF. The genes are TRBV7-2 and TRBJ1-2; tentatively, D is TRBD1 (5 bases). The CDR3 has 14 amino acids. The germline CDR1 and CDR2 sequences are SGHTA and FQGNSA. V was cut by 5 bases and J by 2 bases, with 12 bases left in between.

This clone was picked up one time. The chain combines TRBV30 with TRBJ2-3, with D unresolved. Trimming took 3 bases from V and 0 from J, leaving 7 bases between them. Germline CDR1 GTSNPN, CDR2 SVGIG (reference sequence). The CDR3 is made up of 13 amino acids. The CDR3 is CAWRFSSTDTQYF. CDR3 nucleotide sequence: TGTGCCTGGAGGTTCTCTAGCACAGATACGCAGTATTTT.

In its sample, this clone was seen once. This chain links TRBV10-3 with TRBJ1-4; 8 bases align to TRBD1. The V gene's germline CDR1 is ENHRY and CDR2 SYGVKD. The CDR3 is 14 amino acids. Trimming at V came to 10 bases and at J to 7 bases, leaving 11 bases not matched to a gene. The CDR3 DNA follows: TGTGCCACGACCCGAGACAGGGGCAGTGAAAAACTGTTTTTT. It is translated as CATTRDRGSEKLFF.